The table lists the clone carrying this T cell receptor (beta chain) with a count of one. Its target is unknown. The data are from a study of T cell responses to AZD1222 COVID-19 vaccine. Whole-study context: Timing groups of about 4 and about 12 weeks for second doses were pooled.

Libraries were prepared by immunoSEQ multiplex PCR; TCRdb keeps only in-frame clonotypes and omits some of them. Of over 150,000 clones listed, around 94% are singletons. CDR3 length: 15 residues. V shed 6 bases and J 7 bases; nucleotides not matched to a gene: 13. From germline, CDR1 is KGHSH and CDR2 LQKENI. Study-level results: Spike-spanning, vaccine-associated CD4 TCRs were dominant at 160-218 and 743-854. The study reported that nearly half of spike-specific TCRs target unmutated variant regions.

The clonotype comes from an adult in good health. This chain joins TRBV18 and TRBJ2-7, with 9 bases lining up with TRBD1. Sequenced material: peripheral blood, taken on day 0 of AZD1222 vaccination. The CDR3 here is CASSSTGQGNREQYF. The CDR3, as DNA: TGTGCCAGCTCCTCAACGGGACAGGGAAATCGGGAGCAGTACTTC.